The sequence of this TCR beta chain was determined in a study of blood T cell repertoires in COVID-19. This CDR3 is 18 amino acids long. CDR1 and CDR2 (germline): MNHEY, SMNVEV (reference sequence). The ends lost 5 bases at V and 1 base at J; junction bases unmatched: 8. Profiling relied on immunoSEQ multiplex PCR, and the TCRdb table lists in-frame clones only, not all of them. The table includes about 140,000 clones, 80% detected once. Only one count was recorded for this clone. The TCR comes from a man between 65 and 80 years old who had recovered from COVID-19. Sequencing was done on a sample of peripheral blood. The chain carries TRBV27 and TRBJ2-6; 10 bases are a match to TRBD2. The chain's CDR3 is CASSHLAGVRSGANVLTF. CDR3 DNA: TGTGCCAGCAGTCATCTAGCGGGAGTTAGATCTGGGGCCAACGTCCTGACTTTC.